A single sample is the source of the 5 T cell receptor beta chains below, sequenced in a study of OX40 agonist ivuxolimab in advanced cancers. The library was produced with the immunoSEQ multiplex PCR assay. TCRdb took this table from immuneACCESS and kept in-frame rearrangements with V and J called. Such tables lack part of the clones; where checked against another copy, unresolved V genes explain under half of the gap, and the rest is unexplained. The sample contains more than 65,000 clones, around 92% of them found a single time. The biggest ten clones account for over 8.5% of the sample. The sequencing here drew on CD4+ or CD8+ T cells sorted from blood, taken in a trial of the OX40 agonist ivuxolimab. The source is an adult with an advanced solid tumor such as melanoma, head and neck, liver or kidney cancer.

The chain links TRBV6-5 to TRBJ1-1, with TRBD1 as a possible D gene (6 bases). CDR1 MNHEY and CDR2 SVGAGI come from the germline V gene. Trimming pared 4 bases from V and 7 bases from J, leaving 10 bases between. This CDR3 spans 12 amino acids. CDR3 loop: CASSFGGNEAFF. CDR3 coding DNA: TGTGCCAGCAGTTTCGGGGGCAATGAAGCTTTCTTT.

Written as DNA, the CDR3 is TGTGCCAGCAGCTTCGGCAACACTAATTCACCCCTCCACTTT. Residues: CASSFGNTNSPLHF. This chain uses TRBV11-2 with TRBJ1-6; D gene ambiguous. V was cut by 3 bases and J by 6 bases, with 9 bases left in between. The CDR3 extends over 14 amino acids. Germline lookup yields CDR1 SGHAT and CDR2 FQNNGV.

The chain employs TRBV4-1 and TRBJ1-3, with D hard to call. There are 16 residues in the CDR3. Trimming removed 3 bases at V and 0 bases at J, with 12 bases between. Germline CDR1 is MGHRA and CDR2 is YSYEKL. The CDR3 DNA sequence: TGCGCCAGCAGCCATCCGGAAATATTCTCTGGAAACACCATATATTTT. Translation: CASSHPEIFSGNTIYF.

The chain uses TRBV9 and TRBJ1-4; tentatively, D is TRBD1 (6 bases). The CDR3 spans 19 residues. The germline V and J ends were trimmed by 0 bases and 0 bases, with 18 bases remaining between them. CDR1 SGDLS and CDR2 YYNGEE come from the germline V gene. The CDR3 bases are TGTGCCAGCAGCGTAGAAGGATTTGGGACATTAGCAACTAATGAAAAACTGTTTTTT. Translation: CASSVEGFGTLATNEKLFF.

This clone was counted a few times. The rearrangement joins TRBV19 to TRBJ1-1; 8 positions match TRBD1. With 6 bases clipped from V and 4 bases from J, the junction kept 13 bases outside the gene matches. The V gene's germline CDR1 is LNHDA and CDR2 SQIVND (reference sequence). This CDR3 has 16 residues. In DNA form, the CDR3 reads TGTGCCAGTAGCTACGGACAGGGCTCTCCGGGCACTGAAGCTTTCTTT. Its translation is CASSYGQGSPGTEAFF.